These 25 T cell receptor delta chains share one sample of origin, sequenced in a study of gamma-delta T cells after stem cell transplantation. TCRdb re-identified clones in the RT-PCR reads via CATT. Of about 1,600 delta-chain clones listed, around 50% are singletons. Sequencing was performed on gamma-delta T cells. These TCRs come from a human donor. It is not recorded whose cells these are; they may come from a transplant donor.

The chain joins TRDV1 to TRDJ2; 12 nucleotides agree with TRDD3. This CDR3 has 25 amino acids. Germline CDR1 reads TSWWSYY; CDR2 reads QGS. V dropped 0 bases and J dropped 0; count of bases not matched to a gene: 23. The CDR3 DNA follows: TGTGCTCTTGGGGAACTATCCTTCCTACGACCTCAGTACTGGGGGATACTAGCTTTGACAGCACAACTCTTCTTT. This translates into CALGELSFLRPQYWGILALTAQLFF.

The chain employs TRDV2 and TRDJ1; 8 bases fit TRDD3. The CDR3 has 18 amino acids. Germline CDR1 GEAIGNYY, CDR2 EKD. V was pared by 0 bases and J by 0 bases, with 11 bases of the junction left unmatched. The CDR3 sequence: CACDTLGILDQYTDKLIF. CDR3 coding DNA: TGTGCCTGTGACACCCTGGGGATACTGGATCAGTACACCGATAAACTCATCTTT.

This clone occurred a few times. This chain connects TRDV2 to TRDJ1, with TRDD2 matching 9 bases. Germline CDR1 and CDR2: GEAIGNYY and EKD. This CDR3 is 17 amino acids long. V was pared by 3 bases and J by 4 bases, with 14 bases of the junction left unmatched. CDR3 bases: TGTGCCTGTGACCCCCTCCTTCCTACGGAGGGGATCGATAAACTCATCTTT. Protein: CACDPLLPTEGIDKLIF.

V gene TRDV2 combines with J gene TRDJ3, with 8 bases matching TRDD3. CDR1 is GEAIGNYY and CDR2 is EKD in the germline V gene. The J segment lost 0 bases and the V segment lost 3 bases, leaving 12 bases of the junction unmatched. This CDR3 region has 20 residues. CDR3 DNA: TGTGCCTGTGACTCCGCACTGGGGGGTCGAAGCTCCTGGGACACCCGACAGATGTTTTTC. Translated, it gives CACDSALGGRSSWDTRQMFF.

As regards this clone: A far larger clone is off by one base, so a read error is likely. Other DNA sequences in the same sample also yield this CDR3. The J gene is TRDJ1, the V gene TRDV1; TRDD3 matches 13 bases. Germline lookup yields CDR1 TSWWSYY and CDR2 QGS. The CDR3 runs to 23 residues. As DNA, the CDR3 is TGTGCTCTTGGGGGAACAACTTCCTACCAGTACTGGGGGATACGCTTTTACACCGATAAGCTCATCTTT. Translating gives CALGGTTSYQYWGIRFYTDKLIF.

The chain links TRDV1 to TRDJ1, with no clear D. Germline CDR1 is TSWWSYY and CDR2 is QGS. This CDR3 contains 15 residues. The V end was cut by 2 bases, the J end by 0 bases, with 10 bases between. The CDR3 reads CALGEFAEHTDKLIF. The CDR3 nucleotides read TGTGCTCTTGGGGAATTTGCTGAGCACACCGATAAACTCATCTTT.

The chain is built from TRDV2 and TRDJ3; no clear D. The V end was cut by 1 base, the J end by 7 bases, with 25 bases between. The CDR3 sequence is 20 residues long. CDR1 is GEAIGNYY and CDR2 is EKD in the germline V gene. The CDR3 loop reads CACDTLLFEGGGCDTRQMFF. The CDR3 bases are TGTGCCTGTGACACACTACTCTTTGAAGGAGGAGGCTGTGACACCCGACAGATGTTTTTC.

This clone was detected only a few times. The genes are TRDV2 and TRDJ1; TRDD3 matches 13 bases. V was pared by 0 bases and J by 0 bases, with 15 bases of the junction left unmatched. Germline-derived CDR1 and CDR2 are GEAIGNYY and EKD. This CDR3 has 21 amino acids. CDR3 DNA: TGTGCCTGTGACACCATGAGGACTGGGGGATACGTAATCCCGTACACCGATAAACTCATCTTT. Encoded protein: CACDTMRTGGYVIPYTDKLIF.

The chain is built from TRDV2 and TRDJ1, with TRDD3 identical over 10 bases. Trimming at V came to 2 bases and at J to 0 bases, leaving 14 bases not matched to a gene. From germline, CDR1 is GEAIGNYY and CDR2 EKD. CDR3 length: 19 residues. Here the CDR3 reads CACDKLLGDSTPYTDKLIF. The CDR3 nucleotides read TGTGCCTGTGACAAATTACTGGGGGATTCTACACCGTACACCGATAAACTCATCTTT.

The chain carries TRDV2 and TRDJ1, with 7 bases fitting TRDD3. CDR1 GEAIGNYY and CDR2 EKD come from the germline V gene. The V segment lost 1 base and the J segment 0 bases; nucleotides outside the gene matches: 7. This CDR3 is built from 16 residues. This chain's CDR3 is CACDTLVGENTDKLIF. In nucleotides, the CDR3 is TGTGCCTGTGACACTTTGGTGGGGGAAAACACCGATAAACTCATCTTT.

The gene calls are TRDV2 and TRDJ1; 8 bases align to TRDD3. Trimming at V came to 1 base and at J to 0 bases, leaving 12 bases not matched to a gene. The CDR3 runs 18 residues. Per germline, CDR1 GEAIGNYY and CDR2 EKD. In DNA form, the CDR3 reads TGTGCCTGTGACACTCTTGAAGTACTGGGGGGGTACACCGATAAACTCATCTTT. Amino acid sequence: CACDTLEVLGGYTDKLIF.

This clone was counted between two and nine times. This is likely an artifact of a read error, given a far larger clone one base away. The sample contains more than one DNA sequence encoding this CDR3. The gene calls are TRDV3 and TRDJ1; D uncertain. Germline loops: CDR1 TVYSNPD, CDR2 GDNSRS (reference sequence). The CDR3 totals 15 residues. CDR3 DNA: TGTGCCTTTGAGACCCCTATATCCCACGCCGATAAGCTCATCTTT. Protein: CAFETPISHADKLIF.

The chain carries TRDV2 and TRDJ1; 12 bases fit TRDD3. The CDR3 is 16 residues long. Per the germline V gene, CDR1 is GEAIGNYY and CDR2 is EKD. The junction had 5 bases not matched to a gene; V was cut back by 3 bases and J by 1 base. The CDR3 region has the DNA TGTGCCTGTGACCTACTGGGGGATACAGCCACCGATAAACTCATCTTT. Its protein product is CACDLLGDTATDKLIF.

Concerning this clone itself: A clone one base away is much larger, so this may be a read error. This chain uses TRDV2 with TRDJ2; 10 bases match TRDD3. CDR3 size: 14 residues. Germline-derived CDR1 and CDR2 are GEAIGNYY and EKD. DNA of the CDR3: TGTGCCTGTGACACTATTGGGGGATACCAAAAACTAATCTTT. It translates to CACDTIGGYQKLIF.

The chain uses TRDV2 and TRDJ1, with 7 bases matching TRDD3. The CDR3 length is 13 residues. V shed 1 base, J shed 12 bases, and the junction held 10 bases outside the gene matches. Germline CDR1 GEAIGNYY, CDR2 EKD. This CDR3 is CACDTLGATVVIF. The CDR3 DNA sequence: TGTGCCTGTGACACGCTGGGGGCTACGGTGGTCATCTTT.

The CDR3 is CACDTVKDPVGGYRDTDKLIF. The CDR3 DNA sequence: TGTGCCTGTGACACCGTTAAGGACCCTGTCGGGGGCTACAGAGACACCGATAAACTCATCTTT. The chain employs TRDV2 and TRDJ1; D is perhaps TRDD3 (5 bases). Between the trimmed V and J ends, which lost 0 bases and 0 bases, there was a span of 28 bases. This CDR3 contains 21 residues. The germline CDR1 and CDR2 sequences are GEAIGNYY and EKD.

This clone was counted only a few times. J is TRDJ1 and V is TRDV1, with TRDD3 identical over 9 bases. Trimming removed 6 bases from V and 2 bases from J; junction bases left unmatched: 13. Germline CDR1 is TSWWSYY and CDR2 is QGS. The length of the CDR3 is 17 residues. The CDR3 DNA reads TGTGCTCTTGGAGCTCTACTGGGGATACGCTGGACCGATAAACTCATCTTT. This translates into CALGALLGIRWTDKLIF.

This clone was observed a handful of times. This chain uses TRDV2 with TRDJ1; D possibly corresponds to TRDD3 (6 bases). Germline V gene sequence: CDR1 GEAIGNYY, CDR2 EKD. This CDR3 region has 16 residues. V dropped 1 base and J dropped 0 bases, with 14 bases sitting between them. Here the CDR3 reads CACDTVGGTYTDKLIF. Here the CDR3 DNA reads TGTGCCTGTGACACGGTGGGGGGGACCTACACCGATAAACTCATCTTT.

This clone has more than one count but fewer than ten. It may be a read error: a sequence one base away is much more abundant. The rearrangement links TRDV2 to TRDJ3, with D unresolved. The germline V gene encodes CDR1 GEAIGNYY and CDR2 EKD. CDR3 size: 17 residues. V was trimmed by 6 bases and J by 0 bases, leaving 14 bases between them. The CDR3 DNA reads TGTGCCTGTCTACTGTGGGAAAGCTCCTGGGACACCCGACAGATGTTTTTC. Translating it yields CACLLWESSWDTRQMFF.

Worth noting for this clone: This likely traces to a read error, being one base from a far larger clone. Distinct nucleotide sequences in the sample also encode this CDR3. The chain recombines TRDV2 with TRDJ3; 10 positions agree with TRDD3. Germline V gene lookup returns CDR1 GEAIGNYY and CDR2 EKD. The CDR3 is made up of 20 amino acids. CDR3 in amino acids: CACDTGGGGYHPWDTRQMFF. CDR3 DNA: TGTGCCTGTGACACCGGCGGTGGGGGATACCATCCCTGGGACACACGACAGATGTTTTTC.

This clone was picked up a small number of times. The V call is TRDV2, the J call TRDJ1; 7 nucleotides agree with TRDD3. The germline CDR1 and CDR2 sequences are GEAIGNYY and EKD. The junction had 7 bases not matched to a gene; V was cut back by 3 bases and J by 4 bases. This CDR3 has 14 amino acids. CDR3 nucleotides: TGTGCCTGTGACTCCCTGGGGGGTAGCGATAAACTCATCTTT. Translated, it gives CACDSLGGSDKLIF.

The chain is built from TRDV2 and TRDJ1; 12 nucleotides agree with TRDD3. After removal of 1 base from V and 0 bases from J, the junction contained 2 bases not matched to a gene. Germline values: CDR1 GEAIGNYY, CDR2 EKD. The CDR3 length is 16 residues. The CDR3 DNA is TGTGCCTGTGACACACTGGGGGATACTAACACCGATAAACTCATCTTT. It specifies CACDTLGDTNTDKLIF.

This clone was counted only a few times. V usage is TRDV1 and J usage is TRDJ1, with D possibly matching TRDD2 (5 bases). This CDR3 comprises 20 residues. The germline CDR1 and CDR2 sequences are TSWWSYY and QGS. V lost 2 bases to trimming and J lost 0 bases, with 25 bases between them. In nucleotides, the CDR3 is TGTGCTCTTGGGGAATGGCCTACAATTGTCCTCCCTCCGTACACCGATAAACTCATCTTT. Protein sequence: CALGEWPTIVLPPYTDKLIF.

This clone is large. The identical CDR3 is also encoded by other nucleotide sequences in the sample. The rearrangement uses TRDV2 and TRDJ1; D remains unclear. The CDR3 is 17 residues long. The V end lost 0 bases, the J end lost 0 bases, and 16 bases lay between the germline ends. Germline V gene lookup returns CDR1 GEAIGNYY and CDR2 EKD. The CDR3 DNA is TGTGCCTGTGACACCGTAGGAAGAAGGGGTAACACCGATAAACTCATCTTT. This sequence encodes CACDTVGRRGNTDKLIF.

V gene TRDV2 combines with J gene TRDJ3, with 7 positions matching TRDD3. The germline V gene encodes CDR1 GEAIGNYY and CDR2 EKD. V trimming: 1 base; J trimming: 0 bases; junction bases outside the gene matches: 5. CDR3 size: 18 residues. The CDR3 loop is CACDTPGGSSWDTRQMFF. CDR3 bases: TGTGCCTGTGACACGCCTGGGGGGAGCTCCTGGGACACCCGACAGATGTTTTTC.